This TCR beta chain was obtained from a study of beta chain features in type 1 diabetes. Germline CDR1 and CDR2: KGHSH and LQKENI. V was cut by 2 bases and J by 4 bases, with 11 bases left in between. This CDR3 is 14 amino acids long. Expressed TCRB transcripts were sequenced after all isolated RNA was converted to cDNA. Assay: immunoSEQ multiplex PCR; the TCRdb copy retains only in-frame clones and omits some. The sample holds about 210,000 clones, under 13% seen once. General observations from the study: Diminished insertions and augmented deletions at VDJ junctions characterized type 1 diabetes patients. Sampled from patients, naive, central memory and Treg TCRB repertoires appeared more similar than those sampled from healthy donors. The study found moderately but significantly shorter TCRB CDR3s in all four CD4+ subsets of Type 1 diabetes patients. Any HLA effect on TCRB rearrangement was left unresolved by small sub-analyses.

About this clone: Its antigen is unknown.

The specimen sequenced was central memory CD4+ T cells from blood. The TCR sequence derives from a man aged 18 to 30 in good health. The chain employs TRBV18 and TRBJ1-1; weak D call: TRBD1 (6 bases). The CDR3 DNA reads TGTGCCAGCTCACCATGGGGGCCGGGCACTGAAGCTTTCTTT. Amino acids: CASSPWGPGTEAFF.